The following is a T cell receptor beta chain sequence with its context. Its antigen remains unidentified. Base qualities are not at hand, and no much larger clone is one base apart. Here V drops 8 bases and J drops 7 bases, and the junction holds 6 bases not matched to any gene. According to the germline V gene, CDR1 reads SNHLY and CDR2 reads FYNNEI. There are 13 amino acids in the CDR3, from cysteine to phenylalanine inclusive. This entry keeps only the CDR3 DNA: 39 bases, framed from base 1. The data are from a study of T cell responses to AZD1222 COVID-19 vaccine (dated by TCRdb to about 2021). Notes on the research overall: AZD1222 recipients whose second dose came at about 4 weeks and those whose second dose came at about 12 weeks were combined into one group, since spike-specific TCR depth and breadth did not differ between the two schedules. A total of about 230 trial participants underwent TCR sequencing, of whom 207 received two doses of AZD1222 and about 26 received two doses of the MenACWY control vaccine. Trial participants were enrolled into age subgroups of 18-55, 56-69 and 70-plus years, which contained 148, 28 and 57 TCR-sequenced participants, respectively. Study-wide findings and limitations: After two AZD1222 doses, both the breadth and the depth of spike-specific TCRs were significantly higher than at day 0 and than in MenACWY recipients. The whole spike protein was spanned by vaccine-associated CD4 TCRs, and dominant responses were seen in regions 160-218 and 743-854. Because no day 14 peak-response samples were available, the repertoires could be characterized only after the peak T cell response. Reportedly, almost half of the unique spike-specific TCRs recognized epitopes lying outside the regions that are mutated in the B.1.351 and B.1.1.7 variants. Conclusions about previously exposed vaccinees were limited because only six or seven AZD1222 recipients were SARS-CoV-2 seropositive at baseline. Participants were mostly white British and included more females than males, and it was suggested by the authors that clonal diversity may have been underestimated. The 56-69-year group was small, and its depth increase did not reach significance, likely because of low power.

The CDR3 regions of human TCRbeta chains were subjected to immunosequencing. In the source study's methods: TCRs in the repertoires were compared against a reference library of SARS-CoV-2-specific TCRs that had been generated with the MIRA antigen-specificity platform. Breadth was defined as the fraction of unique TCRs that were SARS-CoV-2-associated, and depth was defined as the fraction of total T cells that were SARS-CoV-2-associated. Each spike-specific TCR was assigned to its reactive spike region and to a CD4 or CD8 class using the MIRA data. Log10-transformed breadth and depth values were compared by one-way ANOVA with Sidak's multiple comparisons tests. Entries here come from immuneACCESS through TCRdb and include only in-frame sequences with V and J called. Some clones fail to appear in such tables; in the studies checked, an unresolved V gene covers under half of the shortfall, and the cause of the remainder is unknown. The V and J calls and clone size come from that table; D and trimming were worked out from the DNA. The sample contains 85,000 to 95,000 clones, around 91% of them found a single time. The ten largest clones take up around 8% of the sample.

The sample's time point label, in plain terms: baseline before first vaccination. Vaccinee samples were obtained from the UK trials COV001 and COV002, which included a single-blind randomized controlled phase 2/3 trial of AZD1222 (ChAdOx1 nCoV-19) in healthy adults. For TCRbeta chain sequencing, PBMC samples from trial participants were taken at day 0 and at day 28 after the second dose. The rearranged chain carries TRBV2 and TRBJ2-1, and TRBD1 matches 9 of the central bases. Sequencing used peripheral blood, obtained on day 0 of AZD1222 vaccination. This receptor was taken from an adult in good health. The CDR3 sequence is CASWTGDLNEQFF. The nucleotide sequence is TGTGCCAGCTGGACAGGGGATTTGAATGAGCAGTTCTTC.